Listed below are T cell receptor beta chains from one sample, sequenced in a study of blood T cell repertoires in COVID-19. Method: immunoSEQ multiplex PCR; TCRdb's copy keeps in-frame clones and lacks some. The sample shows around 30,000 clones, around 92% of them seen only once. What was sequenced was peripheral blood. These TCRs come from a woman between 40 and 50 years old with active or convalescent COVID-19. Each CDR3 is given with its conserved first and last residue. A D gene is named only where the DNA matches it firmly. The size entry is marked missing in some rows and otherwise reads once, few, many or a size class.

j_gene: TRBJ2-2; abundance: once; v_gene: TRBV3-1/TRBV3-2; d_gene: TRBD2; CDR3nt: TGTGCCAGCAGCCAAACTAGCGGTACGAACACCGGGGAGCTGTTTTTT; CDR3aa: CASSQTSGTNTGELFF
j_gene: TRBJ2-2; abundance: .; v_gene: TRBV11-3; d_gene: TRBD2; CDR3nt: TGTGCCAGCAGCCCGAGATCCGGGACTAGCAGAAACACCGGGGAGCTGTTTTTT; CDR3aa: CASSPRSGTSRNTGELFF
j_gene: TRBJ1-6; abundance: .; v_gene: TRBV7-3; d_gene: .; CDR3nt: TGTGCCAGCAGCCACGGACCCGGGGGGAATTCACCCCTCCACTTT; CDR3aa: CASSHGPGGNSPLHF
j_gene: TRBJ2-2; abundance: .; v_gene: TRBV5-1; d_gene: .; CDR3nt: TGCGCCAGCAGCTTGGGGACAGTTGGCACCGGGGAGCTGTTTTTT; CDR3aa: CASSLGTVGTGELFF
j_gene: TRBJ1-2; abundance: .; v_gene: TRBV6-5; d_gene: TRBD1; CDR3nt: TGTGCCAGCAGTCGACAGGGGGAATATGGCTACACCTTC; CDR3aa: CASSRQGEYGYTF
j_gene: TRBJ2-7; abundance: .; v_gene: TRBV6-5; d_gene: .; CDR3nt: TGTGCCAGCAGTTACTCAGGGGGACGCGAGCAGTACTTC; CDR3aa: CASSYSGGREQYF
j_gene: TRBJ2-5; abundance: .; v_gene: TRBV19; d_gene: TRBD1; CDR3nt: TGTGCCAGTAGTCCTACCGGGGCAGGGGGCGTGGAGACCCAGTACTTC; CDR3aa: CASSPTGAGGVETQYF
j_gene: TRBJ1-2; abundance: .; v_gene: TRBV28; d_gene: .; CDR3nt: TGTGCCAGCTCCCCTAGGGGAGGCTACACCTTC; CDR3aa: CASSPRGGYTF
j_gene: TRBJ2-1; abundance: few; v_gene: TRBV2; d_gene: .; CDR3nt: TGTGCCAGCAGTCGGACTGAACCTTACAATGAGCAGTTCTTC; CDR3aa: CASSRTEPYNEQFF
j_gene: TRBJ1-1; abundance: once; v_gene: TRBV6-5; d_gene: TRBD1; CDR3nt: TGTGCCAGCAGAGAGACAGGGGGGAACACTGAAGCTTTCTTT; CDR3aa: CASRETGGNTEAFF
j_gene: TRBJ2-3; abundance: .; v_gene: TRBV3-1/TRBV3-2; d_gene: TRBD2; CDR3nt: TGTGCCAGCAGCCAAGTACCTAGCGGGGGGGCATTGAATACGCAGTATTTT; CDR3aa: CASSQVPSGGALNTQYF
j_gene: TRBJ1-5; abundance: .; v_gene: TRBV11-3; d_gene: .; CDR3nt: TGTGCCAGCAGCCGCAGGGACAAAGGAGACGTCAAGCCTCAGCCCCAGCATTTT; CDR3aa: CASSRRDKGDVKPQPQHF
j_gene: TRBJ1-5; abundance: .; v_gene: TRBV19; d_gene: TRBD1; CDR3nt: TGTGCCAGTAGTCGGACAGGCCCGCTCAATCAGCCCCAGCATTTT; CDR3aa: CASSRTGPLNQPQHF
j_gene: TRBJ2-5; abundance: .; v_gene: TRBV15; d_gene: TRBD2; CDR3nt: TGTGCCACCAGCAGAGAGAGGGGCTGGGGGGGTCAAGAGACCCAGTACTTC; CDR3aa: CATSRERGWGGQETQYF
j_gene: TRBJ1-6; abundance: .; v_gene: TRBV3-1/TRBV3-2; d_gene: .; CDR3nt: TGTGCCAGCAGCCAAGGTAGGGGAGGGAATTCACCCCTCCACTTT; CDR3aa: CASSQGRGGNSPLHF
j_gene: TRBJ1-4; abundance: .; v_gene: TRBV18; d_gene: .; CDR3nt: TGTGCCAGCTCACCGTACAGGGTAGGCGAAAAACTGTTTTTT; CDR3aa: CASSPYRVGEKLFF
j_gene: TRBJ2-1; abundance: .; v_gene: TRBV5-4; d_gene: TRBD1; CDR3nt: TGTGCCAGCAGCTTGGTGGGACAGGGGGCCAATGAGCAGTTCTTC; CDR3aa: CASSLVGQGANEQFF
j_gene: TRBJ1-5; abundance: .; v_gene: TRBV7-9; d_gene: .; CDR3nt: TGTGCCAGCAGCTTCGCACAGATAGATCAGCCCCAGCATTTT; CDR3aa: CASSFAQIDQPQHF
j_gene: TRBJ2-3; abundance: .; v_gene: TRBV7-6; d_gene: TRBD1; CDR3nt: TGTGCCAGCAGCTCCGACAGGGCTAGCACAGATACGCAGTATTTT; CDR3aa: CASSSDRASTDTQYF
j_gene: TRBJ1-2; abundance: .; v_gene: TRBV3-1/TRBV3-2; d_gene: TRBD1; CDR3nt: TGTGCCAGCAGCCAAAGAGGGGACAGCATGCCTTATGGCTACACCTTC; CDR3aa: CASSQRGDSMPYGYTF
j_gene: TRBJ1-1; abundance: .; v_gene: TRBV10-3; d_gene: .; CDR3nt: TGTGCCATCAGTGGGGCGGGTCCGAACACTGAAGCTTTCTTT; CDR3aa: CAISGAGPNTEAFF
j_gene: TRBJ2-1; abundance: few; v_gene: TRBV7-2; d_gene: .; CDR3nt: TGTGCCAGCAGCCTCGACAATGAGCAGTTCTTC; CDR3aa: CASSLDNEQFF
j_gene: TRBJ1-4; abundance: .; v_gene: TRBV7-9; d_gene: TRBD1; CDR3nt: TGTGCCAGCAGCGGAGGGTTCGGGACAGGGGGATCTAATGAAAAACTGTTTTTT; CDR3aa: CASSGGFGTGGSNEKLFF
j_gene: TRBJ1-5; abundance: .; v_gene: TRBV5-6; d_gene: .; CDR3nt: TGTGCCAGCAGCTTGATCAGGGATAGCAATCAGCCCCAGCATTTT; CDR3aa: CASSLIRDSNQPQHF
j_gene: TRBJ2-2; abundance: .; v_gene: TRBV5-4; d_gene: .; CDR3nt: TGTGCCAGCAGCTCCGCGACTCCCGTCGGCACCGGGGAGCTGTTTTTT; CDR3aa: CASSSATPVGTGELFF
j_gene: TRBJ2-1; abundance: .; v_gene: TRBV19; d_gene: TRBD2; CDR3nt: TGTGCCAGTAGTATTCGCGGGAGGGCCCGGAATGAGCAGTTCTTC; CDR3aa: CASSIRGRARNEQFF
j_gene: TRBJ2-7; abundance: .; v_gene: TRBV7-2; d_gene: TRBD1; CDR3nt: TGTGCCAGCAGCTTAACCCCACAGGGGGCCTACGAGCAGTACTTC; CDR3aa: CASSLTPQGAYEQYF
j_gene: TRBJ1-4; abundance: once; v_gene: TRBV19; d_gene: .; CDR3nt: TGTGCCAGTAGTATCGGAACAGGCGGACTGTTTTTT; CDR3aa: CASSIGTGGLFF
j_gene: TRBJ2-7; abundance: once; v_gene: TRBV21-1; d_gene: .; CDR3nt: TGTGCCAGCAGCAAAGTCTGGGAGGGACAGGGAGAATTCTACGAGCAGTACTTC; CDR3aa: CASSKVWEGQGEFYEQYF
j_gene: TRBJ2-3; abundance: .; v_gene: TRBV19; d_gene: TRBD2; CDR3nt: TGTGCCAGTAGTAGTATAGAAAGCGGGGGGTCAGATACGCAGTATTTT; CDR3aa: CASSSIESGGSDTQYF
j_gene: TRBJ2-4; abundance: once; v_gene: TRBV30; d_gene: .; CDR3nt: TGTGCCTGGGGCCCCTTACCGGTATTTAAAAACATTCAGTACTTC; CDR3aa: CAWGPLPVFKNIQYF
j_gene: TRBJ2-7; abundance: .; v_gene: TRBV11-2; d_gene: .; CDR3nt: TGTGCCAGCAGCTTACTCTACGAGCAGTACTTC; CDR3aa: CASSLLYEQYF
j_gene: TRBJ1-1; abundance: .; v_gene: TRBV7-2; d_gene: TRBD1; CDR3nt: TGTGCCAGCAGCTTAGCGGGGACAGGGTCCTACACTGAAGCTTTCTTT; CDR3aa: CASSLAGTGSYTEAFF
j_gene: TRBJ1-5; abundance: few; v_gene: TRBV6-1; d_gene: .; CDR3nt: TGTGCCAGCAGTGAAGGCCGCTCAGGGAATCAGCCCCAGCATTTT; CDR3aa: CASSEGRSGNQPQHF
j_gene: TRBJ1-1; abundance: once; v_gene: TRBV6-5; d_gene: .; CDR3nt: TGTGCCAGTAGGGAGTGGAAGAGCACTGAAGCTTTCTTT; CDR3aa: CASREWKSTEAFF
j_gene: TRBJ2-7; abundance: .; v_gene: TRBV7-9; d_gene: .; CDR3nt: TGTGCCAGCAGCGACCGAAGAGCTAGGGGTTCCCAGTACTTC; CDR3aa: CASSDRRARGSQYF
j_gene: TRBJ2-3; abundance: once; v_gene: TRBV6-4; d_gene: TRBD2; CDR3nt: TGTGCCAGCAGTGACTCAGCTAGCGGGGAAGGGGCAGATACGCAGTATTTT; CDR3aa: CASSDSASGEGADTQYF
j_gene: TRBJ2-7; abundance: .; v_gene: TRBV9; d_gene: .; CDR3nt: TGTGCCAGCAGCGTAGGTTCCGGGAGCCACTACGAGCAGTACTTC; CDR3aa: CASSVGSGSHYEQYF
j_gene: TRBJ1-1; abundance: .; v_gene: TRBV6-5; d_gene: .; CDR3nt: TGTGCCAGCACGGCCAGCCGAACAGGGACTGAAGCTTTCTTT; CDR3aa: CASTASRTGTEAFF
j_gene: TRBJ1-4; abundance: .; v_gene: TRBV20-1; d_gene: .; CDR3nt: TGCAGTGCTAGTTTCGGGGGGGTTAGCGAAAAACTGTTTTTT; CDR3aa: CSASFGGVSEKLFF
j_gene: TRBJ2-6; abundance: .; v_gene: TRBV6-5; d_gene: TRBD1; CDR3nt: TGTGCCAGCAGGAACCCGGGACAGGGTGTCAACGTCCTGACTTTC; CDR3aa: CASRNPGQGVNVLTF
j_gene: TRBJ1-1; abundance: .; v_gene: TRBV29-1; d_gene: .; CDR3nt: TGCAGCGTTGAACGGCAGGTGTACACTGAAGCTTTCTTT; CDR3aa: CSVERQVYTEAFF
j_gene: TRBJ2-1; abundance: .; v_gene: TRBV9; d_gene: TRBD2; CDR3nt: TGTGCCAGCAGCGTGGAACTAGCGGGAGTTTCCTACAATGAGCAGTTCTTC; CDR3aa: CASSVELAGVSYNEQFF
j_gene: TRBJ2-1; abundance: .; v_gene: TRBV9; d_gene: TRBD2; CDR3nt: TGTGCCAGCGGTCCCCGACTAGCGGGAGTCGGTAGTGAGCAGTTCTTC; CDR3aa: CASGPRLAGVGSEQFF
j_gene: TRBJ2-2; abundance: once; v_gene: TRBV12-3/TRBV12-4; d_gene: .; CDR3nt: TGTGCCAGCCCTAGTCCTTTCGGGGAGCTGTTTTTT; CDR3aa: CASPSPFGELFF
j_gene: TRBJ2-7; abundance: .; v_gene: TRBV5-6; d_gene: .; CDR3nt: TGTGCCAGCAGCCGTGCCTACGAGCAGTACTTC; CDR3aa: CASSRAYEQYF
j_gene: TRBJ2-4; abundance: .; v_gene: TRBV5-6; d_gene: TRBD1; CDR3nt: TGTGCCAGCAGCTTGGGGACAGGGGTAAACATTCAGTACTTC; CDR3aa: CASSLGTGVNIQYF
j_gene: TRBJ2-2; abundance: .; v_gene: TRBV19; d_gene: .; CDR3nt: TGTGCCAGTAGTGTGCAGGGTGTCGGGGAGCTGTTTTTT; CDR3aa: CASSVQGVGELFF
j_gene: TRBJ2-7; abundance: .; v_gene: TRBV6-5; d_gene: .; CDR3nt: TGTGCCAGCAGTACACCAGGAAGCTCCTACGAGCAGTACTTC; CDR3aa: CASSTPGSSYEQYF
j_gene: TRBJ1-5; abundance: .; v_gene: TRBV27; d_gene: TRBD1; CDR3nt: TGTGCCAGCAAACCACAAGGACAGGTGCTAAATCAGCCCCAGCATTTT; CDR3aa: CASKPQGQVLNQPQHF
j_gene: TRBJ2-3; abundance: .; v_gene: TRBV7-3; d_gene: .; CDR3nt: TGTGCCAGCAGCTTAATAGGCGGGGAGAGCACAGATACGCAGTATTTT; CDR3aa: CASSLIGGESTDTQYF
j_gene: TRBJ1-5; abundance: .; v_gene: TRBV15; d_gene: .; CDR3nt: TGTGCCACCAGCAGAGATCCGGGGATCAATCAGCCCCAGCATTTT; CDR3aa: CATSRDPGINQPQHF
j_gene: TRBJ1-1; abundance: few; v_gene: TRBV29-1; d_gene: .; CDR3nt: TGCAGCGTTGAAGCACATCAGAACACTGAAGCTTTCTTT; CDR3aa: CSVEAHQNTEAFF
j_gene: TRBJ1-2; abundance: .; v_gene: TRBV4-3; d_gene: .; CDR3nt: TGCGCCAGCAGCCAGGAGACAGGTTTTGACTATGGCTACACCTTC; CDR3aa: CASSQETGFDYGYTF
j_gene: TRBJ2-7; abundance: .; v_gene: TRBV4-3; d_gene: .; CDR3nt: TGCGCCAGCAGCCAAGATCCGGCGGGGCTCTACGAGCAGTACTTC; CDR3aa: CASSQDPAGLYEQYF
j_gene: TRBJ2-1; abundance: .; v_gene: TRBV7-9; d_gene: TRBD2; CDR3nt: TGTGCCAGCAGCTCTGGACTAGCGCACAATGAGCAGTTCTTC; CDR3aa: CASSSGLAHNEQFF
j_gene: TRBJ2-3; abundance: once; v_gene: TRBV2; d_gene: TRBD2; CDR3nt: TGTGCCAGCAGCGCCGGGGGGGGAGATACGCAGTATTTT; CDR3aa: CASSAGGGDTQYF